This T cell receptor (beta chain) was profiled in a study of blood T cell repertoires in COVID-19. The CDR3 has 16 residues. The germline V gene encodes CDR1 MGHRA and CDR2 YSYEKL. V was cut by 2 bases and J by 2 bases, with 15 bases left in between. In its sample, this clone was seen once. In the original workflow: How many nucleated cells were present was estimated from reference gene primer amplification. Repertoires were generated with immunoSEQ multiplex PCR, while TCRdb's copy carries only in-frame clones and drops some. V, J and clone size are taken as reported in that table, and D and trimming were inferred from the DNA itself. The sample includes approximately 290,000 clones, approximately 91% seen only once; the top ten take about 2.2%. The Seattle patients joined while their infection was active and were tracked longitudinally afterward.

Sequencing was performed on peripheral blood. The TCR originated in a woman aged 25 to 39 with COVID-19, enrolled during active disease. The chain recombines TRBV4-1 with TRBJ1-1, with D perhaps matching TRBD1 (6 bases). Here the CDR3 reads CASSQQTTTGNTEAFF. The CDR3 bases are TGCGCCAGCAGCCAACAAACGACGACAGGCAACACTGAAGCTTTCTTT.